This TCR beta chain came from a study of blood T cell repertoires in COVID-19. Study at large: Spain, Italy and the United States supplied samples that represented acute and convalescent COVID-19.

Using immunoSEQ multiplex PCR, the repertoire was profiled, and TCRdb retains in-frame clones only, with some absent. The repertoire holds fewer than 300,000 clones, with around 82% as singletons. V was trimmed by 1 base and J by 5 bases, leaving 11 bases between them. The germline CDR1 and CDR2 sequences are GTSNPN and SVGIG (reference sequence). This CDR3 comprises 13 residues. One Seattle source followed patients from active infection through their disease course. The material sequenced was peripheral blood. The sequence came from a human donor with COVID-19, enrolled during active disease. The donor label of this sample is uncertain. The chain links TRBV30 to TRBJ2-5, with D perhaps matching TRBD1 (5 bases). CDR3 sequence reads: CAWSAGNLETQYF. The CDR3 DNA is TGTGCCTGGAGTGCAGGGAATCTCGAGACCCAGTACTTC.